Each of the 8 T cell receptor beta chains below was sequenced from the same sample in a study of cytomegalovirus exposure and HLA in healthy donors. A multiplex PCR was run with 60 Vbeta primers and 13 Jbeta primers. Generated by immunoSEQ multiplex PCR, the TCRdb table keeps only in-frame clones and is missing some. The data contain about 140,000 clones, roughly 80% of them seen just once; the ten biggest clones take up less than 10%. Input material: PBMCs. These receptors were taken from a woman aged 45 to 65 in good health and CMV-seropositive.

This chain links TRBV5-1 with TRBJ2-2; D is uncertain. The CDR3 spans 13 residues. Germline loops: CDR1 SGHRS, CDR2 YFSETQ. Trimming shortened V by 7 bases and J by 1 base, and 8 bases separated the two germline ends. The CDR3 coding sequence is TGCGCCAGCTCGATCGGGAACACCGGGGAGCTGTTTTTT. Its protein is CASSIGNTGELFF.

The V gene is TRBV25-1, the J gene TRBJ2-1; tentatively, D is TRBD1 (6 bases). The CDR3 extends over 13 amino acids. V was shortened by 8 bases and J by 4 bases, with 12 bases between the two germline ends. Germline assignment: CDR1 MGHDK and CDR2 SYGVNS. CDR3 loop: CASLGTPYNEQFF. CDR3 nucleotides: TGTGCCAGCCTCGGGACACCATACAATGAGCAGTTCTTC.

The rearrangement uses TRBV11-3 and TRBJ2-1; 13 bases agree with TRBD2. The CDR3 sequence is 16 residues long. Germline CDR1 SGHNT, CDR2 YENEEA. With V trimmed by 3 bases and J by 9 bases, 8 bases remained unmatched. The CDR3 region has the DNA TGTGCCAGCAGCTTCGGGGGACTAGCGGGACTCGGTGAGCAGTTCTTC. The encoded protein is CASSFGGLAGLGEQFF. Complete variable domain (other parts from reference TRBV11-3 and TRBJ2-1): EAGVVQSPRYKIIEKKQPVAFWCNPISGHNTLYWYLQNLGQGPELLIRYENEEAVDDSQLPKDRFSAERLKGVDSTLKIQPAELGDSAVYLCASSFGGLAGLGEQFFGPGTRLTVL.

The chain recombines TRBV6-5 with TRBJ2-1; 8 bases match TRBD1. This CDR3 spans 14 amino acids. Losses at the gene ends were 6 bases for V and 4 bases for J; bases not matched to a gene: 5. Germline V gives CDR1 MNHEY, CDR2 SVGAGI. CDR3 DNA: TGTGCCAGCAGCTCAGGGGGCCATTACAATGAGCAGTTCTTC. This encodes CASSSGGHYNEQFF.

This sequence joins TRBV6-5 and TRBJ1-2, with D maybe TRBD1 (6 bases). The CDR3 is 15 residues long. V lost 2 bases to trimming and J lost 3 bases, with 13 bases between them. The V gene's germline CDR1 is MNHEY and CDR2 SVGAGI. The CDR3 sequence is CASSYRTARYYGYTF. CDR3 nucleotides: TGTGCCAGCAGTTACAGGACAGCCCGATACTATGGCTACACCTTC.

This chain connects TRBV28 to TRBJ1-1; D might be TRBD1 (5 bases). The CDR3 totals 13 residues. V lost 6 bases and J 7 bases, leaving 15 bases between the germline ends. Germline-derived CDR1 and CDR2 are MDHEN and SYDVKM. The CDR3 is CASRKIDSHEAFF. CDR3 DNA sequence: TGTGCCAGCAGAAAAATTGACAGCCATGAAGCTTTCTTT.

This clone was seen a single time. The gene calls are TRBV29-1 and TRBJ2-5; 11 nucleotides line up with TRBD2. V shed 6 bases and J 5 bases; nucleotides not matched to a gene: 5. The CDR3 consists of 13 residues. CDR1 SQVTM and CDR2 ANQGSEA come from the germline V gene. The CDR3 coding sequence is TGCAGCGTCAGGACTAGCGGGCGGGAGACCCAGTACTTC. It is translated as CSVRTSGRETQYF.

The chain recombines TRBV7-8 with TRBJ1-2; TRBD1 is a possible D gene (5 bases). Trimming stripped 2 bases from V and 4 bases from J, with 20 bases between. The CDR3 loop spans 17 amino acids. CDR1 and CDR2 (germline): SGHVS, FQNEAQ. Written as DNA, the CDR3 is TGTGCCAGCAGCTTACTTCCGTCCGGCGGGACCTTCTATGGCTACACCTTC. Translation: CASSLLPSGGTFYGYTF.